This entry lists 19 T cell receptor beta chains sequenced from one sample in a study of control samples from healthy donors and cancer patients. Profiled with immunoSEQ multiplex PCR; TCRdb holds only in-frame clones, not every one. Here the sample spans 150,000 or so clones, 94% being singletons. The sequenced sample consisted of blood. These receptors all come from a man in his forties in good health.

V gene TRBV5-5 combines with J gene TRBJ2-7, with TRBD2 matching over 7 bases. The germline V gene has CDR1 SGHKS and CDR2 YYEKEE (reference sequence). The CDR3 totals 16 residues. The V segment lost 0 bases and the J segment 4 bases; nucleotides outside the gene matches: 10. The CDR3 loop is CASSLVGLGAFYEQYF. Here the CDR3 DNA reads TGTGCCAGCAGCTTGGTTGGACTAGGGGCCTTTTACGAGCAGTACTTC.

The rearrangement links TRBV5-1 to TRBJ2-2, with 8 bases identical to TRBD2. Germline assignment: CDR1 SGHRS and CDR2 YFSETQ. V dropped 0 bases and J dropped 3; count of bases not matched to a gene: 7. The CDR3 extends over 17 amino acids. As DNA, the CDR3 is TGCGCCAGCAGCTTGGGGCTAGCGGGTATAGACACCGGGGAGCTGTTTTTT. Its translation: CASSLGLAGIDTGELFF.

The chain carries TRBV13 and TRBJ2-7; 13 nucleotides match TRBD2. The CDR3 sequence is 15 residues long. Germline V gene lookup returns CDR1 PRHDT and CDR2 FYEKMQ (reference sequence). With 5 bases clipped from V and 4 bases from J, the junction kept 5 bases outside the gene matches. The CDR3 DNA follows: TGTGCCAGCAGCCTGGGGACTAGCGGGACGTACGAGCAGTACTTC. Its protein is CASSLGTSGTYEQYF.

The chain has TRBV2 and TRBJ2-7; maybe TRBD2 (5 bases). Trimming shortened V by 6 bases and J by 0 bases, and 15 bases separated the two germline ends. The CDR3 sequence is 15 residues long. CDR1 is SNHLY, CDR2 FYNNEI, per germline. The CDR3 here is CASSEVARSSYEQYF. Here the CDR3 DNA reads TGTGCCAGCAGCGAGGTAGCGAGGAGCTCCTACGAGCAGTACTTC.

This chain joins TRBV12-3 or TRBV12-4 and TRBJ1-1, with 7 bases identical to TRBD1. J gave up 3 bases and V 3 bases, and 1 base lay outside the gene matches. The CDR3 runs 13 residues. The CDR3 spells CASSLTGYTEAFF. The CDR3 bases are TGTGCCAGCAGTTTGACAGGGTACACTGAAGCTTTCTTT.

The V and J genes are TRBV10-3 and TRBJ2-1; 9 nucleotides line up with TRBD2. Germline trimming cut 6 bases from V and 1 base from J; bases unmatched to any gene: 7. Germline loops: CDR1 ENHRY, CDR2 SYGVKD. This CDR3 is built from 16 residues. The CDR3: CAISRTSGQSYNEQFF. In DNA form, the CDR3 reads TGTGCCATCAGCCGCACTAGCGGGCAGTCCTACAATGAGCAGTTCTTC.

J is TRBJ2-1 and V is TRBV6-5, with 8 nucleotides matching TRBD1. Germline CDR1 is MNHEY and CDR2 is SVGAGI. The CDR3 has 12 residues. V was clipped by 5 bases and J by 12 bases; unmatched bases: 6. The CDR3 region has the DNA TGTGCCAGCAGTAAACCAGGGGGCCGGCAGTTCTTC. Protein: CASSKPGGRQFF.

DNA of the CDR3: TGTGCCAGCAGCGTCCCGCTAACCAGGCCAAATAATTCACCCCTCCACTTT. Its translation: CASSVPLTRPNNSPLHF. The chain uses TRBV9 and TRBJ1-6; D unresolved. Trimming removed 2 bases at V and 5 bases at J, with 17 bases between. Germline values: CDR1 SGDLS, CDR2 YYNGEE. The CDR3 extends over 17 amino acids.

The CDR3 nucleotides read TGTGCCAGCAGCTTGGGGGTAAGTCAGCCCCAGCATTTT. Residues: CASSLGVSQPQHF. This sequence joins TRBV5-6 and TRBJ1-5, with unresolved D. V lost 0 bases and J lost 6, with 7 bases in between. The CDR3 is 13 residues long. The V gene's germline CDR1 is SGHDT and CDR2 YYEEEE.

The chain uses TRBV5-6 and TRBJ1-1; tentatively, D is TRBD1 (5 bases). In germline, CDR1 is SGHDT, CDR2 YYEEEE. Trimming shortened V by 3 bases and J by 4 bases, and 16 bases separated the two germline ends. The CDR3 is made up of 15 amino acids. This CDR3 is CASSSPLAGPTEAFF. The CDR3 nucleotides are TGTGCCAGCAGCTCCCCCCTTGCAGGGCCCACTGAAGCTTTCTTT.

V gene TRBV27 combines with J gene TRBJ2-2; D ambiguous. The CDR3 covers 12 residues. Trimming left V 6 bases short and J 6 bases short, with 8 bases between. The germline CDR1 and CDR2 sequences are MNHEY and SMNVEV (reference sequence). CDR3 nucleotide sequence: TGTGCCAGCAGCCGACTCCCCGGGGAGCTGTTTTTT. Translation: CASSRLPGELFF.

The J gene is TRBJ1-6, the V gene TRBV3-1 (or the pseudogene TRBV3-2); D ambiguous. The CDR3 is 16 amino acids. V was shortened by 0 bases and J by 7 bases, with 13 bases between the two germline ends. Germline V lookup: CDR1 LGHDT, CDR2 YNNKEL (reference sequence). The CDR3 nucleotides are TGTGCCAGCAGCCAAGAGTTGGCAGGACCAAATTCACCCCTCCACTTT. Protein sequence: CASSQELAGPNSPLHF.

The chain uses TRBV27 and TRBJ1-1; no reliable D call. V was cut by 1 base and J by 13 bases, with 25 bases left in between. The CDR3 has 16 residues. CDR1 MNHEY and CDR2 SMNVEV come from the germline V gene (reference sequence). CDR3 amino acids: CASSLFFGDTMGLDFF. The CDR3 DNA is TGTGCCAGCAGTTTATTTTTTGGCGATACAATGGGTTTGGATTTCTTT.

The rearrangement joins TRBV7-3 to TRBJ1-3; TRBD1 aligns across 7 bases. Unmatched junction bases numbered 5, after V lost 5 bases and J lost 1 base. The CDR3 has 15 residues. Germline lookup yields CDR1 SGHTA and CDR2 FQGTGA. The CDR3 DNA follows: TGTGCCAGCAGCGCCCCGGGACAGTCTGGAAACACCATATATTTT. Its protein is CASSAPGQSGNTIYF. Variable domain in full (rest from reference TRBV7-3 and TRBJ1-3): GAGVSQTPSNKVTEKGKYVELRCDPISGHTALYWYRQSLGQGPEFLIYFQGTGAADDSGLPNDRFFAVRPEGSVSTLKIQRTERGDSAVYLCASSAPGQSGNTIYFGEGSWLTVV.

This clone has only one observation. The rearrangement links TRBV10-2 to TRBJ2-7, with D possibly being TRBD2 (6 bases). The V end was cut by 7 bases, the J end by 0 bases, with 13 bases between. The CDR3 length is 14 residues. Germline V gene lookup returns CDR1 WSHSY and CDR2 SAAADI. CDR3 DNA: TGCGCCAGCACCGGGACGGGACTCTCCTACGAGCAGTACTTC. Amino acids: CASTGTGLSYEQYF.

The chain links TRBV7-9 to TRBJ2-7; 7 nucleotides align to TRBD1. This CDR3 comprises 13 residues. The germline V gene encodes CDR1 SEHNR and CDR2 FQNEAQ (reference sequence). V shed 5 bases, J shed 7 bases, and the junction held 8 bases outside the gene matches. CDR3 amino acids: CASSVGTVREQYF. Here the CDR3 DNA reads TGTGCCAGCAGCGTTGGGACAGTACGTGAGCAGTACTTC.

The V and J genes are TRBV5-5 and TRBJ2-7; D call uncertain. The V gene lost 0 bases and the J gene lost 3 bases, with 7 bases spanning the gap. The germline CDR1 and CDR2 sequences are SGHKS and YYEKEE (reference sequence). CDR3 size: 13 residues. In DNA, the CDR3 is TGTGCCAGCAGCTTGGCCGTCTTCTACGAGCAGTACTTC. It translates to CASSLAVFYEQYF. Variable domain in full (rest from reference TRBV5-5 and TRBJ2-7): DAGVTQSPTHLIKTRGQQVTLRCSPISGHKSVSWYQQVLGQGPQFIFQYYEKEERGRGNFPDRFSARQFPNYSSELNVNALLLGDSALYLCASSLAVFYEQYFGPGTRLTVT.

The gene calls are TRBV5-1 and TRBJ1-1; 9 nucleotides line up with TRBD1. CDR1 and CDR2 from the germline V gene are SGHRS and YFSETQ. The CDR3 has 15 amino acids. The J segment lost 1 base and the V segment lost 3 bases, leaving 4 bases of the junction unmatched. Here the CDR3 DNA reads TGCGCCAGCAGCTATCCGGGACAGGGGAACACTGAAGCTTTCTTT. Its protein is CASSYPGQGNTEAFF.

This clone was detected only a few times. The rearrangement links TRBV28 to TRBJ2-5; 9 nucleotides agree with TRBD2. Germline V gives CDR1 MDHEN, CDR2 SYDVKM. This CDR3 spans 13 amino acids. V shed 7 bases and J 9 bases; nucleotides not matched to a gene: 9. CDR3 in DNA: TGTGCCAGCACCCGACTAGCGGATGTGGCCCAGTACTTC. Its protein is CASTRLADVAQYF.